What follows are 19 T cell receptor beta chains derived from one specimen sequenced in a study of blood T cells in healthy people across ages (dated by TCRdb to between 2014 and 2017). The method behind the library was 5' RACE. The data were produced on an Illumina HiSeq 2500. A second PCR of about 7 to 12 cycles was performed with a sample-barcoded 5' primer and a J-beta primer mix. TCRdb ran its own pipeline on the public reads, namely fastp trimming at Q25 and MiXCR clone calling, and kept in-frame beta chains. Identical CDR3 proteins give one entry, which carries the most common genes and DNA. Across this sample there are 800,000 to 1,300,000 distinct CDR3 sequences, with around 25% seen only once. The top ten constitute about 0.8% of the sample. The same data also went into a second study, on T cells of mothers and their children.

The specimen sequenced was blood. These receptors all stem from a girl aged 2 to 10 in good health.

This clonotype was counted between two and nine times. CDR3 sequence reads: CSVDTLADLSRETQYF. The CDR3 DNA sequence: TGCAGCGTTGACACCCTAGCGGACCTAAGTCGGGAGACCCAGTACTTC. The gene calls are TRBV29-1 and TRBJ2-1, with 7 bases lining up with TRBD2. TRBJ2-5 explains the end of the DNA better; the J call may be wrong. Germline-derived CDR1 and CDR2 are SQVTM and ANQGSEA. This CDR3 has 16 residues.

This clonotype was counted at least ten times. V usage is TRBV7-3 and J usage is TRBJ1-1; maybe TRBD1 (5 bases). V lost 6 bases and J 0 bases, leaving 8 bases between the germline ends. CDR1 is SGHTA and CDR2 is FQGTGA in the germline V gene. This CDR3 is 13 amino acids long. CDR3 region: CASRRQMNTEAFF. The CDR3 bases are TGTGCCAGCAGACGACAGATGAACACTGAAGCTTTCTTT.

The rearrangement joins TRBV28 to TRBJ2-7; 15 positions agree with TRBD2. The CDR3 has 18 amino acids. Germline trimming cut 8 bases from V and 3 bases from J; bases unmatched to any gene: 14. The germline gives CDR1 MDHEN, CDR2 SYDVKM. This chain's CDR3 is CASCPPGLAGGMGYEQYF. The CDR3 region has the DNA TGTGCCAGCTGCCCTCCGGGACTAGCGGGAGGTATGGGCTACGAGCAGTACTTC.

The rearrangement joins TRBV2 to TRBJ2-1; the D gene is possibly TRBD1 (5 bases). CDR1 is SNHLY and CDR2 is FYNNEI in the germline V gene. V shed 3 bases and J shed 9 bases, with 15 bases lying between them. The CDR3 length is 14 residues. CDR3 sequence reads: CASSDEAGCSEQFF. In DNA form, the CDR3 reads TGTGCCAGCAGTGATGAAGCAGGGTGTAGTGAGCAGTTCTTC.

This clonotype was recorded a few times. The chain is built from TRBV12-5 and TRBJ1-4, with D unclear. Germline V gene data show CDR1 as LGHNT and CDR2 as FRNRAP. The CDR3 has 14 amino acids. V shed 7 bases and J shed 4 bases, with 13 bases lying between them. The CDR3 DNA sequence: TGTGCTAGTGTCCCAGACATCGGTAATGAAAAACTGTTTTTT. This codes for CASVPDIGNEKLFF.

CDR3 bases: TGTGCCAGCAGTTTGCCGCCGGGAGGGCAGAACACCGGGGAGCTGTTTTTT. Protein product: CASSLPPGGQNTGELFF. The V call is TRBV28, the J call TRBJ2-2, with 8 positions matching TRBD2. The CDR3 totals 17 residues. The trim removed 3 bases at V and 1 base at J, leaving 7 bases unmatched. Germline lookup yields CDR1 MDHEN and CDR2 SYDVKM. Full variable domain (remainder filled in from reference TRBV28 and TRBJ2-2): DVKVTQSSRYLVKRTGEKVFLECVQDMDHENMFWYRQDPGLGLRLIYFSYDVKMKEKGDIPEGYSVSREKKERFSLILESASTNQTSMYLCASSLPPGGQNTGELFFGEGSRLTVL.

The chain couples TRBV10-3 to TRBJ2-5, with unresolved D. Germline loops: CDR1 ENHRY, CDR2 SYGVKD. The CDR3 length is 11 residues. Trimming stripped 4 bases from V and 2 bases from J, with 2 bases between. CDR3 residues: CAISAQETQYF. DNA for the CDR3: TGTGCCATCAGTGCACAAGAGACCCAGTACTTC.

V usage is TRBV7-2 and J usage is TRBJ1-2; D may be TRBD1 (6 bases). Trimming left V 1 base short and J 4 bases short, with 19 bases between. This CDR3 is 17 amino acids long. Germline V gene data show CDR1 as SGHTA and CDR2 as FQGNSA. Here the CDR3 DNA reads TGTGCCAGCAGCTTAGAACCCCTTTGGGGAGGGGGCTATGGCTACACCTTC. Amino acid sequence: CASSLEPLWGGGYGYTF.

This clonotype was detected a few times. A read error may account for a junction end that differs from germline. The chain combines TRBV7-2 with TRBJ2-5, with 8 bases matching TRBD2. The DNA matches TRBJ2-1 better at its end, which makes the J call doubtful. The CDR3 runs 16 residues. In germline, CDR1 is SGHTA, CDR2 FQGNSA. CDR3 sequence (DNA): TGTGCCACCAGCAAGGGTCTAGCGGGTTTCGAAATCGGGCAGTTCTTC. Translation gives CATSKGLAGFEIGQFF.

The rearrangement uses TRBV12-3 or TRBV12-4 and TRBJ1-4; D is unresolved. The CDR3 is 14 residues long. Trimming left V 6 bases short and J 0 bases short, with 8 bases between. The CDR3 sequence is CASSPLTTNEKLFF. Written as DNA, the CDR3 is TGTGCCAGCAGCCCCCTCACAACTAATGAAAAACTGTTTTTT.

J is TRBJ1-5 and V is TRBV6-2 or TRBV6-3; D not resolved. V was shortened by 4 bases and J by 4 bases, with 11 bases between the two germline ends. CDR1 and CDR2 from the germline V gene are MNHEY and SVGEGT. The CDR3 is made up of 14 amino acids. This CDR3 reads CASSWTRLNQPQHF. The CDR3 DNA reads TGTGCCAGCAGTTGGACCCGTTTGAATCAGCCCCAGCATTTT.

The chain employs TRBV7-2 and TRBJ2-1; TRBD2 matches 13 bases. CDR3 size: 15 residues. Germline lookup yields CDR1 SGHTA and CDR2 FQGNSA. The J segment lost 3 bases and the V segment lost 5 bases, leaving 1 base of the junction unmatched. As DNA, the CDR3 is TGTGCCAGCAGCGGACTAGCGGGAGTCTACAATGAGCAGTTCTTC. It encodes CASSGLAGVYNEQFF.

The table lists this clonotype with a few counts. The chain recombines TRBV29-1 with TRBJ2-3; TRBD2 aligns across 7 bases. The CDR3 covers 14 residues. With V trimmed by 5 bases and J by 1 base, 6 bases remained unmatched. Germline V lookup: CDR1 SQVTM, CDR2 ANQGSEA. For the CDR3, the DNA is TGCAGCGTTCGAAGGGCGGGGGGCACAGATACGCAGTATTTT. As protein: CSVRRAGGTDTQYF.

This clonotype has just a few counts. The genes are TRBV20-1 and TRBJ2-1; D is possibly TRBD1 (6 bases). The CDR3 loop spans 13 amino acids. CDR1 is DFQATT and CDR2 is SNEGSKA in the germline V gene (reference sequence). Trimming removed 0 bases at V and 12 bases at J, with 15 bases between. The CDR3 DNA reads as TGCAGTGCTAGAGATACAGGGACCACCTTGCAGTTCTTC. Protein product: CSARDTGTTLQFF.

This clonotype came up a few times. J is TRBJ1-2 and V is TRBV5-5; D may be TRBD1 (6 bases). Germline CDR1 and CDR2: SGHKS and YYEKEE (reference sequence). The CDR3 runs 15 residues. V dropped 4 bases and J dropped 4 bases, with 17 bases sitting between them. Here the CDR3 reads CASSPDSPFSYGYTF. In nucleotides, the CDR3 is TGTGCCAGCAGCCCGGACAGCCCTTTCTCCTATGGCTACACCTTC.

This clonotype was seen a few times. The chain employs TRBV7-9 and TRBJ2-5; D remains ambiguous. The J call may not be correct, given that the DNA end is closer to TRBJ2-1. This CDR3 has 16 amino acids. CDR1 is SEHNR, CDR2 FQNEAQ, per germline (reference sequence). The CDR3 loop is CASSLVAATKDNEQFF. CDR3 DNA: TGTGCCAGCAGCTTAGTGGCAGCCACAAAGGACAATGAGCAGTTCTTC.

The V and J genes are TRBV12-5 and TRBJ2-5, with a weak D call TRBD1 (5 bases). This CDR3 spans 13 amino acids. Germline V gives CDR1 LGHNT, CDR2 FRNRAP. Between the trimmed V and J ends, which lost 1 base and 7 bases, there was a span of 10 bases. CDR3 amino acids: CASGLAIRGTQYF. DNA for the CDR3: TGTGCTAGTGGTTTGGCGATAAGGGGGACCCAGTACTTC.

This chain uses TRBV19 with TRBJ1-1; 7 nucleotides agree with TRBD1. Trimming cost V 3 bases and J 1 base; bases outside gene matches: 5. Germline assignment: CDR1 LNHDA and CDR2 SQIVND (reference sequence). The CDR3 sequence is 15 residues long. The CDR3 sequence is CASSMTGYGNTEAFF. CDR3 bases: TGTGCCAGTAGTATGACAGGGTACGGGAACACTGAAGCTTTCTTT.

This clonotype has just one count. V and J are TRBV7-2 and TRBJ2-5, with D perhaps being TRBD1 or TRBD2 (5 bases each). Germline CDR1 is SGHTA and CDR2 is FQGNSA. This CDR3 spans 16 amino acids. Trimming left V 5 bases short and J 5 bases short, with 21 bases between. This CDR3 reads CASSPGVGPGRETQYF. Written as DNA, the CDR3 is TGTGCCAGCAGCCCTGGGGTCGGACCGGGACGGGAGACCCAGTACTTC.